These 17 T cell receptor beta chains share one sample of origin, sequenced in a study of OX40 agonist ivuxolimab in advanced cancers. Sequencing was performed with immunoSEQ multiplex PCR; in TCRdb, only in-frame clones are kept and a portion is missing. Of 50,000 to 55,000 clones in the sample, roughly 80% were seen once. The material sequenced was CD4+ or CD8+ T cells sorted from blood, taken in a trial of the OX40 agonist ivuxolimab. These receptors all come from an adult with an advanced solid tumor such as melanoma, head and neck, liver or kidney cancer.

The chain recombines TRBV2 with TRBJ2-7; unclear D gene. This CDR3 is built from 10 residues. Germline CDR1 reads SNHLY; CDR2 reads FYNNEI. The V gene lost 6 bases and the J gene lost 1 base, with 1 base spanning the gap. CDR3 in amino acids: CASRSYEQYF. The CDR3 coding sequence is TGTGCCAGCAGATCCTACGAGCAGTACTTC.

V usage is TRBV19 and J usage is TRBJ1-2, with D possibly being TRBD1 (6 bases). CDR1 and CDR2 (germline): LNHDA, SQIVND (reference sequence). The ends were cut back, 4 bases at V and 1 base at J, with 19 bases in the middle. The CDR3 length is 17 residues. Written as DNA, the CDR3 is TGTGCCAGTAGTACCCCACCCACAGGGTCAGGTAACTATGGCTACACCTTC. This codes for CASSTPPTGSGNYGYTF.

In nucleotides, the CDR3 is TGTGCCTGGGACAGGGCTAATATGAGGGAAAAACTGTTTTTT. Protein: CAWDRANMREKLFF. The chain uses TRBV30 and TRBJ1-4, with 7 bases matching TRBD1. With 5 bases clipped from V and 8 bases from J, the junction kept 11 bases outside the gene matches. This CDR3 region has 14 residues. In germline, CDR1 is GTSNPN, CDR2 SVGIG (reference sequence).

This clone came up once. CDR3: CASSIVPGTDREQYF. The CDR3 bases are TGTGCCAGTAGTATAGTCCCAGGGACCGACCGCGAGCAGTACTTC. This chain joins TRBV19 and TRBJ2-7, with D perhaps TRBD1 or TRBD2 (5 bases each). Germline V lookup: CDR1 LNHDA, CDR2 SQIVND (reference sequence). Trimming removed 1 base at V and 6 bases at J, with 16 bases between. The CDR3 spans 15 residues.

This clone came up a few times. This chain uses TRBV11-3 with TRBJ2-7, with 15 bases identical to TRBD2. V lost 5 bases, J lost 5 bases, and 19 bases stayed unmatched. The CDR3 loop spans 20 amino acids. Germline V CDR1 and CDR2: SGHNT, YENEEA. DNA for the CDR3: TGTGCCAGCAGCCCCCGATCACCCGGGACTAGCGGGAGGATGACCCACGAGCAGTACTTC. This translates into CASSPRSPGTSGRMTHEQYF.

The V and J genes are TRBV19 and TRBJ1-2; perhaps TRBD1 as D (6 bases). V was trimmed by 3 bases and J by 8 bases, leaving 13 bases between them. Looked up from germline, CDR1 is LNHDA and CDR2 is SQIVND (reference sequence). The CDR3 length is 13 residues. Written as DNA, the CDR3 is TGTGCCAGTAGTATCGCAGGGGATCTAGGCTACACCTTC. The encoded protein is CASSIAGDLGYTF.

The rearrangement uses TRBV4-2 and TRBJ2-6, with D possibly matching TRBD1 (6 bases). The CDR3 is 18 residues long. Germline CDR1 reads LGHNA; CDR2 reads YNFKEQ. The V gene lost 2 bases and the J gene lost 0 bases, with 14 bases spanning the gap. In DNA form, the CDR3 reads TGTGCCAGCAGCCAAAACAGGGACCTGTCCTCTGGGGCCAACGTCCTGACTTTC. Translation: CASSQNRDLSSGANVLTF.

The chain recombines TRBV6-6 with TRBJ2-2; 7 positions match TRBD1. The length of the CDR3 is 15 residues. Per the germline V gene, CDR1 is MNHNY and CDR2 is SVGAGI (reference sequence). Trimming removed 6 bases from V and 4 bases from J; junction bases left unmatched: 8. DNA for the CDR3: TGTGCCAGCAGGGCCCCGACAGGGTCCACCGGGGAGCTGTTTTTT. Encoded protein: CASRAPTGSTGELFF.

The chain couples TRBV4-2 to TRBJ2-7; 7 bases match TRBD2. From germline, CDR1 is LGHNA and CDR2 YNFKEQ. Unmatched junction bases numbered 6, after V lost 0 bases and J lost 1 base. The CDR3 loop spans 16 amino acids. CDR3 residues: CASSQDAGAHSYEQYF. DNA for the CDR3: TGTGCCAGCAGCCAAGATGCGGGAGCTCATTCCTACGAGCAGTACTTC.

This clone was found a few times. The genes are TRBV15 and TRBJ2-1; TRBD2 matches at 11 bases. Trimming removed 0 bases from V and 5 bases from J; junction bases left unmatched: 6. Germline V gene data show CDR1 as LNHNV and CDR2 as YYDKDF (reference sequence). CDR3 length: 17 amino acids. The CDR3 DNA reads TGTGCCACCAGCAGAGATACGACTAGCGGGACCCACAATGAGCAGTTCTTC. Translated: CATSRDTTSGTHNEQFF.

This clone was seen a single time. The gene calls are TRBV7-2 and TRBJ1-6, with no clear D. This CDR3 is built from 13 residues. The V and J ends lost 2 bases and 10 bases respectively, with 9 bases between them. Germline V CDR1 and CDR2: SGHTA, FQGNSA. The CDR3 sequence: CASSLYGQSPLHF. CDR3 coding DNA: TGTGCCAGCAGCTTATACGGCCAATCACCCCTCCACTTT.

The rearrangement links TRBV19 to TRBJ1-4; tentatively, D is TRBD1 (6 bases). Germline V gene lookup returns CDR1 LNHDA and CDR2 SQIVND (reference sequence). Between the trimmed V and J ends, which lost 3 bases and 3 bases, there was a span of 14 bases. This CDR3 has 16 amino acids. The CDR3 DNA sequence: TGTGCCAGTAGTATTACAGGGTTGCGGGCTAATGAAAAACTGTTTTTT. As protein: CASSITGLRANEKLFF.

This clone was seen a few times. The chain has TRBV6-5 and TRBJ2-7; D is uncertain. Trimming removed 4 bases at V and 0 bases at J, with 4 bases between. Germline lookup yields CDR1 MNHEY and CDR2 SVGAGI. This CDR3 has 12 amino acids. Written as DNA, the CDR3 is TGTGCCAGCAGTTCCACCTCCTACGAGCAGTACTTC. Protein: CASSSTSYEQYF.

The rearrangement uses TRBV5-6 and TRBJ2-7; 13 nucleotides line up with TRBD2. The V gene's germline CDR1 is SGHDT and CDR2 YYEEEE. The CDR3 spans 17 residues. The V segment lost 1 base and the J segment 4 bases; nucleotides outside the gene matches: 8. The CDR3 sequence is CASSLWVTSGRGYEQYF. CDR3 DNA sequence: TGTGCCAGCAGCTTGTGGGTCACTAGCGGGAGGGGGTACGAGCAGTACTTC.

This clone was picked up a small number of times. J is TRBJ1-4 and V is TRBV6-6; no clear D. The V gene's germline CDR1 is MNHNY and CDR2 SVGAGI (reference sequence). V was pared by 5 bases and J by 5 bases, with 12 bases between. The CDR3 totals 14 residues. DNA for the CDR3: TGTGCCAGCAGTCCGCCGGGAGTGAATGAAAAACTGTTTTTT. This translates into CASSPPGVNEKLFF.

The rearrangement joins TRBV19 to TRBJ2-2; D may be TRBD1 (5 bases). V dropped 5 bases and J dropped 7 bases, with 8 bases sitting between them. Germline V gene sequence: CDR1 LNHDA, CDR2 SQIVND (reference sequence). The CDR3 totals 12 residues. The CDR3 sequence: CASSQGVGELFF. The DNA of the CDR3 is TGTGCCAGTAGTCAAGGGGTCGGGGAGCTGTTTTTT.

CDR3 region: CAWSQGAGNEKLFF. In nucleotides, the CDR3 is TGTGCCTGGAGTCAAGGGGCAGGAAATGAAAAACTGTTTTTT. This chain uses TRBV30 with TRBJ1-4; D is perhaps TRBD1 (5 bases). V dropped 2 bases and J dropped 5 bases, with 12 bases sitting between them. The CDR3 totals 14 residues. Germline V gene sequence: CDR1 GTSNPN, CDR2 SVGIG (reference sequence).